Following are 9 T cell receptor beta chains from one sample sequenced in a study of shared clonotypes between healthy human individuals. Sequencing was performed with immunoSEQ multiplex PCR; in TCRdb, only in-frame clones are kept and a portion is missing. Found here are some 980,000 clones, around 80% of them singletons; the top ten hold around 1.4%. The sequencing sample was made of memory CD4+ T cells sorted from blood. Subset here: CD45RA-negative fraction. These receptors came from a man younger than 35 in good health.

This rearrangement joins TRBV5-4 to TRBJ2-3; the D is unclear. CDR3 size: 14 residues. Trimming shortened V by 4 bases and J by 1 base, and 10 bases separated the two germline ends. The germline CDR1 and CDR2 sequences are SGHNT and YYREEE (reference sequence). CDR3 bases: TGTGCCAGCAGCGTTGAACAGCGCACAGATACGCAGTATTTT. Translated: CASSVEQRTDTQYF.

The rearrangement uses TRBV5-6 and TRBJ2-1, with a tentative D call TRBD1 (6 bases). The CDR3 has 15 residues. V dropped 0 bases and J dropped 4 bases, with 11 bases sitting between them. Germline V gene data show CDR1 as SGHDT and CDR2 as YYEEEE. The CDR3 DNA is TGTGCCAGCAGCTTGGGGCAGGGGATTTACAATGAGCAGTTCTTC. Its protein is CASSLGQGIYNEQFF.

This sequence joins TRBV6-1 and TRBJ1-2, with D possibly matching TRBD1 (6 bases). V was pared by 6 bases and J by 3 bases, with 17 bases between. The CDR3 has 15 residues. The germline CDR1 and CDR2 sequences are MNHNS and SASEGT. CDR3 region: CASSTRDKSYYGYTF. Written as DNA, the CDR3 is TGTGCCAGCAGCACCAGGGACAAGTCCTACTATGGCTACACCTTC.

This rearrangement joins TRBV6-5 to TRBJ2-1, with D hard to call. V dropped 0 bases and J dropped 9 bases, with 6 bases sitting between them. There are 12 residues in the CDR3. Germline CDR1 reads MNHEY; CDR2 reads SVGAGI. Here the CDR3 DNA reads TGTGCCAGCAGTTACTCGCACGGTGAGCAGTTCTTC. Residues: CASSYSHGEQFF.

This clone has only a few counts. The chain has TRBV9 and TRBJ2-5; possibly TRBD1 for D (6 bases). The ends were cut back, 2 bases at V and 5 bases at J, with 13 bases in the middle. CDR3 size: 14 residues. The germline V gene has CDR1 SGDLS and CDR2 YYNGEE. CDR3 sequence (DNA): TGTGCCAGCAGCGTGGGGACAAATCGGGAGACCCAGTACTTC. It yields the protein CASSVGTNRETQYF. The full variable domain, rest sourced from reference TRBV9 and TRBJ2-5, is DSGVTQTPKHLITATGQRVTLRCSPRSGDLSVYWYQQSLDQGLQFLIQYYNGEERAKGNILERFSAQQFPDLHSELNLSSLELGDSALYFCASSVGTNRETQYFGPGTRLLVL.

The V gene is TRBV10-3, the J gene TRBJ1-6; no firm D call. The V end lost 10 bases, the J end lost 7 bases, and 11 bases lay between the germline ends. CDR3 length: 12 residues. CDR1 and CDR2 from the germline V gene are ENHRY and SYGVKD. The CDR3 spells CATGDPNSPLHF. The CDR3 DNA reads as TGTGCCACCGGAGACCCAAATTCACCCCTCCACTTT.

The chain has TRBV18 and TRBJ2-7; the match to TRBD1 covers 9 bases. This CDR3 is 12 amino acids long. The J segment lost 13 bases and the V segment lost 3 bases, leaving 7 bases of the junction unmatched. The germline gives CDR1 KGHSH, CDR2 LQKENI. The CDR3 sequence is CASSPDRDREYF. In DNA, the CDR3 is TGTGCCAGCTCACCCGACCGGGACAGGGAATACTTC.

The J gene is TRBJ2-7, the V gene TRBV5-1; 8 bases are a match to TRBD1. This CDR3 comprises 12 residues. The germline CDR1 and CDR2 sequences are SGHRS and YFSETQ. V shed 5 bases and J 6 bases; nucleotides not matched to a gene: 4. The CDR3 bases are TGCGCCAGCAGACTAGACAGGGGCGAGCAGTACTTC. Translated: CASRLDRGEQYF.

The chain uses TRBV27 and TRBJ2-7; 7 nucleotides match TRBD2. Germline values: CDR1 MNHEY, CDR2 SMNVEV (reference sequence). Trimming took 7 bases from V and 6 from J; bases not matched to a gene: 15. This CDR3 comprises 15 residues. The CDR3 protein is CASKIRLAGFSEQYF. The CDR3 coding sequence is TGTGCCAGCAAAATTAGACTAGCCGGGTTTAGCGAGCAGTACTTC.